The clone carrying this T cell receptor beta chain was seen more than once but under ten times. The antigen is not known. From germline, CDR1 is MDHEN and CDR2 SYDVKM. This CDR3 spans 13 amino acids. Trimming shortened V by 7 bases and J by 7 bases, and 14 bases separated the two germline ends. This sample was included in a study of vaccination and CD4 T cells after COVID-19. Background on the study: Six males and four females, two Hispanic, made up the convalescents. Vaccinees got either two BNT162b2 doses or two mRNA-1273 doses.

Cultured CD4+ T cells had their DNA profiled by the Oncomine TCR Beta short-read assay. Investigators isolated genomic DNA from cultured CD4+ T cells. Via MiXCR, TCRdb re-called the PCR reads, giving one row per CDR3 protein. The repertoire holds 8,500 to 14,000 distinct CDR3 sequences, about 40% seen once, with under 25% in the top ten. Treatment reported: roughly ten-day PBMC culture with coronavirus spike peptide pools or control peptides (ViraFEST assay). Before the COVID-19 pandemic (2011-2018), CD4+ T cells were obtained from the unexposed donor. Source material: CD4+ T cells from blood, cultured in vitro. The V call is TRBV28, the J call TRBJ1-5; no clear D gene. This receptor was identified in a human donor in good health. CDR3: CASNYAMGQPQHF. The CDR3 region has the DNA TGTGCCAGCAATTATGCCATGGGGCAGCCCCAGCATTTT. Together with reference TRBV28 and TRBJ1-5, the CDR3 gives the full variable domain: DVKVTQSSRYLVKRTGEKVFLECVQDMDHENMFWYRQDPGLGLRLIYFSYDVKMKEKGDIPEGYSVSREKKERFSLILESASTNQTSMYLCASNYAMGQPQHFGDGTRLSIL.